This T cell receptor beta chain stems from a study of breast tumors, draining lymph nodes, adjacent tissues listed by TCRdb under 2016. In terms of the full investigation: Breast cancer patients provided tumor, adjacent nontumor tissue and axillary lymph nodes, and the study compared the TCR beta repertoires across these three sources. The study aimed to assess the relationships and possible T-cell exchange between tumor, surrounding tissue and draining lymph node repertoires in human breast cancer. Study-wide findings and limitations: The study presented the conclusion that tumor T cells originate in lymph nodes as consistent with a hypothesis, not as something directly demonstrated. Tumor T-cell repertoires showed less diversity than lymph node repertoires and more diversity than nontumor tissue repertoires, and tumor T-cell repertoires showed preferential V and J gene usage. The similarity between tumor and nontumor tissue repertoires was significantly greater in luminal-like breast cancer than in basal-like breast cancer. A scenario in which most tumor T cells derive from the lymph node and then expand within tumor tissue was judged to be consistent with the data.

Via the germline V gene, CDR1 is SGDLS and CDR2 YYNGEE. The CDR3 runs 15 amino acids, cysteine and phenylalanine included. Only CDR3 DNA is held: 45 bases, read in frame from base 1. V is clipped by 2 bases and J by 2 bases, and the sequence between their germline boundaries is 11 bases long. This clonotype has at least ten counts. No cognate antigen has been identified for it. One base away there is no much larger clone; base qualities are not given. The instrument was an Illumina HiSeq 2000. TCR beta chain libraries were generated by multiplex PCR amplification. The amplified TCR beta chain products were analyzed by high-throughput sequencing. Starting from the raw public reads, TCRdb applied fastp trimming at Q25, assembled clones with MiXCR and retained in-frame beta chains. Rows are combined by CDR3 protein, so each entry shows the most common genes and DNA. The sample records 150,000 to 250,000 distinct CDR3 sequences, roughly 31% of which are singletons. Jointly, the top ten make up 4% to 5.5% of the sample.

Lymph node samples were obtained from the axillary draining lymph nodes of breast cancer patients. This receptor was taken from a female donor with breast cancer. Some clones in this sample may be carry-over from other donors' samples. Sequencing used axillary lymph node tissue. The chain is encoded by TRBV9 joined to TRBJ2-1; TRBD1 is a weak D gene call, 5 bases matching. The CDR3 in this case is CASSVGAGTYNEQFF. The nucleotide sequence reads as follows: TGTGCCAGCAGCGTTGGGGCAGGGACCTACAATGAGCAGTTCTTC.